Presented here are 2 T cell receptor beta chains from one specimen sequenced in a study of neurological immune-mediated disorders (dated by TCRdb to between 2017 and 2020). Library construction relied on 5' RACE. Instrument on record: Illumina HiSeq 2500. The public reads were reprocessed in TCRdb via fastp at Q25 and MiXCR, keeping in-frame beta chains. A single entry per CDR3 protein holds the most common genes and DNA from its merged rows. This sample holds about 74,000 distinct CDR3 sequences; less than 5.5% were observed only once. Together, the top ten hold less than 7.5% of the sample. What was sequenced was PBMCs. The origin of the receptors is a man between 18 and 29 years old with multiple sclerosis.

This clonotype was observed a few times. CDR3 in amino acids: CASSFKGGPLREQFF. The CDR3 nucleotides read TGTGCCAGCAGTTTTAAGGGGGGGCCCCTTCGGGAGCAGTTCTTC. This chain links TRBV12-3 or TRBV12-4 with TRBJ2-1, with D perhaps TRBD2 (7 bases). CDR3 length equals 15 residues. V dropped 3 bases and J dropped 10 bases, with 19 bases sitting between them.

This clonotype was counted at least ten times. The chain couples TRBV7-2 to TRBJ2-2; 12 bases line up with TRBD2. The germline gives CDR1 SGHTA, CDR2 FQGNSA. The CDR3 length is 16 residues. The J segment lost 8 bases and the V segment lost 4 bases, leaving 8 bases of the junction unmatched. This chain's CDR3 is CASSSRLAGVGGELFF. DNA of the CDR3: TGTGCCAGCAGCTCCCGACTAGCGGGAGTAGGAGGGGAGCTGTTTTTT. The full variable domain, rest sourced from reference TRBV7-2 and TRBJ2-2, is GAGVSQSPSNKVTEKGKDVELRCDPISGHTALYWYRQSLGQGLEFLIYFQGNSAPDKSGLPSDRFSAERTGGSVSTLTIQRTQQEDSAVYLCASSSRLAGVGGELFFGEGSRLTVL.